The 16 T cell receptor beta chains in this list originate from one sample, sequenced in a study of T cells after posttransplantation cyclophosphamide. Sequencing was performed with immunoSEQ multiplex PCR; in TCRdb, only in-frame clones are kept and a portion is missing. The sample has about 36,000 clones, none seen only once. The material sequenced was PBMCs. The receptors here all came from a girl between 5 and 17 years old in good health, CMV-negative, and a related stem cell transplant donor.

This clone has at least ten counts. V is TRBV15 and J is TRBJ1-3, with TRBD1 matching over 7 bases. Germline lookup yields CDR1 LNHNV and CDR2 YYDKDF (reference sequence). V was pared by 3 bases and J by 3 bases, with 5 bases of the junction left unmatched. This CDR3 region has 15 residues. CDR3 protein: CATSRATGSGNTIYF. CDR3 nucleotide sequence: TGTGCCACCAGCAGGGCGACAGGGAGTGGAAACACCATATATTTT.

This clone turned up a few times. The chain has TRBV30 and TRBJ1-2; 7 bases fit TRBD1. The CDR3 extends over 12 amino acids. CDR1 is GTSNPN and CDR2 is SVGIG in the germline V gene (reference sequence). With V trimmed by 1 base and J by 8 bases, 4 bases remained unmatched. CDR3 in DNA: TGTGCCTGGAGTGAGGGGGCGCAGGGCTACACCTTC. This gives the protein CAWSEGAQGYTF.

Ten or more counts support this clone. The chain couples TRBV5-6 to TRBJ2-1, with a possible D match to TRBD2 (5 bases). Trimming left V 4 bases short and J 0 bases short, with 17 bases between. The CDR3 loop spans 17 amino acids. Germline CDR1 and CDR2: SGHDT and YYEEEE. The CDR3 loop reads CASSLDLPLISYNEQFF. The CDR3 DNA sequence: TGTGCCAGCAGCCTGGACTTACCCCTGATCTCCTACAATGAGCAGTTCTTC.

This clone was counted at least ten times. A junction boundary mismatches the germline segment, possibly from a read error. V is TRBV6-1 and J is TRBJ2-4; D is perhaps TRBD2 (7 bases). There are 13 residues in the CDR3. Per germline, CDR1 MNHNS and CDR2 SASEGT. The DNA of the CDR3 is TGTGCCAGCAGTGAATTTGGCGGGGGCCGTGGGGACTTC. Translated: CASSEFGGGRGDF.

The V and J genes are TRBV5-6 and TRBJ1-5, with D hard to call. The V end was cut by 4 bases, the J end by 2 bases, with 7 bases between. Germline-derived CDR1 and CDR2 are SGHDT and YYEEEE. The CDR3 totals 13 residues. CDR3 region: CASSSGGNQPQHF. The DNA of the CDR3 is TGTGCCAGCAGCAGCGGCGGCAATCAGCCCCAGCATTTT.

This clone occurred a few times. The chain carries TRBV9 and TRBJ1-1, with D possibly TRBD1 on 5 matching bases. CDR3 length: 15 amino acids. V was clipped by 0 bases and J by 4 bases, with 13 bases between them. Germline V gene data show CDR1 as SGDLS and CDR2 as YYNGEE. The CDR3 DNA reads as TGTGCCAGCAGCGTAGGGCCGAGCGGGGGCACTGAAGCTTTCTTT. This gives the protein CASSVGPSGGTEAFF.

To note about this clone: One end of the junction does not line up with germline, which may come from a read error. The chain uses TRBV5-6 and TRBJ1-2; D may be TRBD1 (6 bases). The CDR3 is 16 amino acids. CDR1 is SGHDT and CDR2 is YYEEEE in the germline V gene. The CDR3 is CASSLGVSVQGYGYTF. CDR3 bases: TGTGCTAGCAGCTTGGGAGTGAGCGTTCAGGGGTATGGCTACACCTTC.

V gene TRBV25-1 combines with J gene TRBJ1-6, with D hard to call. The CDR3 is 13 amino acids. CDR1 and CDR2 from the germline V gene are MGHDK and SYGVNS. Trimming shortened V by 5 bases and J by 7 bases, and 9 bases separated the two germline ends. CDR3 DNA: TGTGCCAGCAGTTCGCGAGGAAATTCACCCCTCCACTTT. As protein: CASSSRGNSPLHF.

This clone was counted at least ten times. The gene calls are TRBV6-1 and TRBJ2-7; 10 bases align to TRBD2. The CDR3 sequence is 15 residues long. V shed 5 bases and J 5 bases; nucleotides not matched to a gene: 9. The germline V gene has CDR1 MNHNS and CDR2 SASEGT. CDR3 bases: TGTGCCAGCAGTAACAGAGCTAGCGGGAGTAACGAGCAGTACTTC. Protein product: CASSNRASGSNEQYF.

Many counts were recorded for this clone. The chain joins TRBV9 to TRBJ2-6, with 9 bases lining up with TRBD1. Germline V gene lookup returns CDR1 SGDLS and CDR2 YYNGEE. Unmatched junction bases numbered 0, after V lost 5 bases and J lost 0 bases. This CDR3 is built from 15 residues. The CDR3 is CASRGQGSGANVLTF. The CDR3, as DNA: TGTGCCAGCAGGGGACAGGGCTCTGGGGCCAACGTCCTGACTTTC. Filled out from reference TRBV9 and TRBJ2-6, the complete variable domain reads DSGVTQTPKHLITATGQRVTLRCSPRSGDLSVYWYQQSLDQGLQFLIQYYNGEERAKGNILERFSAQQFPDLHSELNLSSLELGDSALYFCASRGQGSGANVLTFGAGSRLTVL.

This clone was found many times. The chain combines TRBV10-1 with TRBJ2-2, with D tentatively TRBD1 (5 bases). V was shortened by 11 bases and J by 8 bases, with 15 bases between the two germline ends. The CDR3 is made up of 12 amino acids. Germline values: CDR1 WNHNN, CDR2 SYGVQD (reference sequence). CDR3 residues: CARDQGKGELFF. CDR3 bases: TGCGCCCGCGATCAGGGTAAGGGGGAGCTGTTTTTT.

This clone was observed at least ten times. The chain links TRBV2 to TRBJ2-7; TRBD1 aligns across 12 bases. J lost 7 bases, V lost 3 bases, and 10 bases had no gene match. The CDR3 is made up of 16 amino acids. Germline values: CDR1 SNHLY, CDR2 FYNNEI. CDR3 sequence (DNA): TGTGCCAGCAGTGACCTACCGGGACAGGGGGCCGGGGAGCAGTACTTC. Protein product: CASSDLPGQGAGEQYF.

This clone was recorded at least ten times. This chain links TRBV29-1 with TRBJ1-2; TRBD1 matches 8 bases. The CDR3 covers 13 residues. The germline V gene encodes CDR1 SQVTM and CDR2 ANQGSEA. V shed 6 bases and J 4 bases; nucleotides not matched to a gene: 7. The CDR3 bases are TGCAGCGTAGACAGGGGCGGGGGCTATGGCTACACCTTC. Translated: CSVDRGGGYGYTF.

At least ten counts were recorded for this clone. The chain is built from TRBV7-8 and TRBJ2-5; TRBD2 agrees at 11 bases. The CDR3 runs to 16 residues. Looked up from germline, CDR1 is SGHVS and CDR2 is FQNEAQ. The V segment lost 6 bases and the J segment 5 bases; nucleotides outside the gene matches: 11. The CDR3 region is CASRYSGGAPRETQYF. CDR3 nucleotides: TGTGCCAGCAGATATAGCGGGGGGGCCCCCCGGGAGACCCAGTACTTC.

This clone was seen only a few times. The chain recombines TRBV25-1 with TRBJ2-2, with D tentatively TRBD2 (6 bases). Germline values: CDR1 MGHDK, CDR2 SYGVNS. CDR3 size: 15 residues. Trimming took 6 bases from V and 5 from J, leaving 16 bases between them. The CDR3 nucleotides read TGTGCCAGCAGCCCGTTAGGGCGGGATACCGGGGAGCTGTTTTTT. Translating it yields CASSPLGRDTGELFF.

There are many counts of this clone. V is TRBV2 and J is TRBJ1-5; unclear D gene. The CDR3 consists of 15 residues. V lost 4 bases and J 5 bases, leaving 15 bases between the germline ends. CDR1 and CDR2 from the germline V gene are SNHLY and FYNNEI. Here the CDR3 DNA reads TGTGCCAGCAGTGGGTGGGTTCAGGCAGATCAGCCCCAGCATTTT. Protein product: CASSGWVQADQPQHF.